What follows is one T cell receptor beta chain and its context. Its antigen is not known. The second PCR ran roughly 6 to 11 cycles with a sample-barcoded 5' primer and J-beta primers. Via MiXCR, TCRdb re-called the 5' RACE reads, giving one row per CDR3 protein. The repertoire holds about 640,000 distinct CDR3 sequences, under 70% seen once, with over 35% in the top ten. Each sample used at least 6 million PBMCs. This entry comes from a study of blood T cells in healthy people across ages. General observations from the study: Long-lived donors carried more naive CD4+ cells and greater diversity than aged donors.

This TCR was recovered from a man aged 55-75 years in good health. The sample consisted of blood.

In nucleotides, the CDR3 is TGCAGTATAACTAGCGGGGGGGCTAGACGCACAGATACGCAGTATTTT. Amino acids: CSITSGGARRTDTQYF. This chain connects TRBV20-1 to TRBJ2-3, with TRBD2 matching 13 bases. Germline assignment: CDR1 DFQATT and CDR2 SNEGSKA (reference sequence). The CDR3 covers 16 residues. V dropped 8 bases and J dropped 1; count of bases not matched to a gene: 9.